The sequence of this TCR beta chain was determined in a study of T cell changes during pregnancy in multiple sclerosis. Assay: immunoSEQ multiplex PCR; the TCRdb copy retains only in-frame clones and omits some. The data hold about 77,000 clones, with around 89% observed a single time. V was pared by 4 bases and J by 4 bases, with 11 bases between. Germline V gene sequence: CDR1 SGHRS, CDR2 YFSETQ. The CDR3 sequence is 13 residues long. This clone has more than one count but fewer than ten. V gene TRBV5-1 combines with J gene TRBJ1-2; the D gene is possibly TRBD1 (5 bases). The sequencing here drew on peripheral blood, taken before pregnancy. The clonotype was recovered from a female donor with multiple sclerosis, enrolled in a pregnancy study. CDR3 sequence (DNA): TGCGCCAGCAGCGCGACAGAAAGCTATGGCTACACCTTC. Protein: CASSATESYGYTF.